This is a list of T cell receptor beta chains from one sample in a study of shared clonotypes between healthy human individuals. Assay used: immunoSEQ multiplex PCR; TCRdb lists only in-frame clones, some missing. The sample lists about 1.5 million clones; 95% to 99% were seen once. The specimen was naive CD4+ T cells sorted from blood. The receptors were gathered from a man aged 25 to 45 in good health. The CDR3 runs from the conserved cysteine through the conserved F or W. D genes are given only for firm matches. The listing skips clone size in some rows; elsewhere it reads once, few, many or a size class.

j_gene	d_gene	len	v_gene	abundance	CDR3aa	CDR3nt
TRBJ2-1	.	18	TRBV11-2	.	CASSPTLGPPPGYNEQFF	TGTGCCAGCAGCCCCACCTTAGGCCCTCCCCCGGGCTACAATGAGCAGTTCTTC
TRBJ2-7	TRBD1	15	TRBV13	.	CASSSTFGQGYEQYF	TGTGCCAGCAGCTCAACTTTCGGACAGGGCTACGAGCAGTACTTC
TRBJ2-1	TRBD2	16	TRBV27	.	CASSLWLAGGVNEQFF	TGTGCCAGCAGTTTATGGCTAGCGGGAGGGGTCAATGAGCAGTTCTTC
TRBJ2-5	TRBD2	16	TRBV10-3	.	CAISESASGIQETQYF	TGTGCCATCAGTGAGTCAGCTAGCGGGATCCAAGAGACCCAGTACTTC
TRBJ2-3	.	15	TRBV6-1	.	CASSEARGVADTQYF	TGTGCCAGCAGTGAAGCGAGGGGGGTCGCAGATACGCAGTATTTT
TRBJ2-2	.	15	TRBV9	.	CASSVADSRSGELFF	TGTGCCAGCAGCGTAGCGGATAGCCGGTCCGGGGAGCTGTTTTTT
TRBJ2-1	TRBD2	19	TRBV5-1	.	CASSLDGTSVFSSYNEQFF	TGCGCCAGCAGCTTGGACGGGACTAGCGTCTTTTCGTCGTACAATGAGCAGTTCTTC
TRBJ2-6	.	14	TRBV7-3	.	CASSFVSGANVLTF	TGTGCCAGCAGCTTTGTCTCTGGGGCCAACGTCCTGACTTTC
TRBJ2-3	TRBD2	15	TRBV18	.	CASSPLAGSTDTQYF	TGTGCCAGCTCACCACTAGCGGGTAGCACAGATACGCAGTATTTT
TRBJ2-7	TRBD2	14	TRBV29-1	.	CSVLGTKSSYEQYF	TGCAGCGTGCTCGGGACTAAATCCTCCTACGAGCAGTACTTC
TRBJ2-7	.	13	TRBV4-1	.	CASSQAQGYEQYF	TGCGCCAGCAGCCAAGCACAGGGCTACGAGCAGTACTTC
TRBJ2-3	.	16	TRBV5-1	.	CASSLFLGGYTDTQYF	TGCGCCAGCAGCTTGTTTTTGGGAGGTTACACAGATACGCAGTATTTT
TRBJ2-3	TRBD2	15	TRBV30	once	CAWRFGTSGTDTQYF	TGTGCCTGGAGATTCGGGACTAGCGGCACAGATACGCAGTATTTT
TRBJ1-2	.	13	TRBV5-4	.	CASRRTQNYGYTF	TGTGCCAGCAGGAGGACGCAGAACTATGGCTACACCTTC
TRBJ2-2	TRBD2	17	TRBV11-2	.	CASSLAGTSGLLGELFF	TGTGCCAGCAGCTTAGCGGGGACTAGCGGATTATTGGGGGAGCTGTTTTTT
TRBJ1-2	.	15	TRBV7-9	.	CASSPMGQTLYRGRF	TGTGCCAGCAGCCCGATGGGGCAGACCTTGTATCGGGGTCGCTTC
TRBJ2-4	.	15	TRBV29-1	.	CSVNRAGRAKNIQYF	TGCAGCGTAAACAGGGCTGGTAGAGCCAAAAACATTCAGTACTTC
TRBJ2-1	TRBD2	17	TRBV19	.	CASSTSRLAGVNNEQFF	TGTGCCAGTAGTACCTCAAGACTAGCGGGAGTCAACAATGAGCAGTTCTTC
TRBJ1-3	TRBD1	15	TRBV2	.	CASNKGQLDGSTIYF	TGTGCCAGCAATAAGGGACAGTTAGACGGTAGCACCATATATTTT
TRBJ2-2	TRBD2	18	TRBV27	.	CASSLFGLAGPNTGELFF	TGTGCCAGCAGTCTGTTCGGACTAGCGGGCCCGAACACCGGGGAGCTGTTTTTT
TRBJ1-2	.	13	TRBV19	.	CASSPLTGYGYTF	TGTGCCAGTAGTCCATTGACAGGTTATGGCTACACCTTC
TRBJ1-2	TRBD1	14	TRBV6-5	.	CASSPDRAGNGYTF	TGTGCCAGCAGCCCGGACAGGGCTGGTAATGGCTACACCTTC
TRBJ1-1	.	15	TRBV7-6	.	CASSYPWGASTEAFF	TGTGCCAGCAGCTACCCCTGGGGGGCGAGCACTGAAGCTTTCTTT
TRBJ2-1	TRBD2	16	TRBV5-1	.	CASSFGLAGGYNEQFF	TGCGCCAGCAGCTTCGGACTAGCGGGAGGATACAATGAGCAGTTCTTC
TRBJ2-5	.	14	TRBV29-1	.	CSVLRDIYQETQYF	TGCAGCGTTCTCCGGGACATATACCAAGAGACCCAGTACTTC
TRBJ2-7	.	14	TRBV11-2	.	CASSLEMGGYEQYF	TGTGCCAGCAGCTTAGAAATGGGAGGCTACGAGCAGTACTTC
TRBJ2-2	TRBD2	13	TRBV30	.	CAWSSTSAGELFF	TGTGCCTGGAGTTCTACTAGCGCCGGGGAGCTGTTTTTT
TRBJ2-1	.	16	TRBV5-6	.	CASSHFSGSSYNEQFF	TGTGCCAGCAGCCACTTCTCGGGAAGCTCCTACAATGAGCAGTTCTTC
TRBJ1-1	.	12	TRBV27	once	CASSLSGGRAFF	TGTGCCAGCAGTTTGTCGGGGGGTAGAGCTTTCTTT
TRBJ2-2	TRBD1	18	TRBV7-3	once	CASSLVPDRVGNTGELFF	TGTGCCAGCAGCTTAGTCCCGGACAGGGTAGGAAACACCGGGGAGCTGTTTTTT
TRBJ2-5	.	12	TRBV10-3	.	CAIGAAGETQYF	TGTGCCATCGGTGCTGCCGGGGAGACCCAGTACTTC
TRBJ2-1	TRBD2	17	TRBV18	.	CASSRPGLAGKHNEQFF	TGTGCCAGCTCACGTCCGGGACTAGCGGGCAAGCACAATGAGCAGTTCTTC
TRBJ1-3	.	14	TRBV27	.	CASSTGLTGNTIYF	TGTGCCAGCAGTACAGGGCTGACTGGAAACACCATATATTTT
TRBJ2-1	TRBD2	16	TRBV11-3	.	CASSLHSPGLAGEQFF	TGTGCCAGCAGCTTACATAGTCCGGGACTAGCCGGTGAGCAGTTCTTC
TRBJ2-7	TRBD2	15	TRBV27	.	CASSFRLAGIYEQYF	TGTGCCAGCAGTTTTCGACTAGCGGGGATCTACGAGCAGTACTTC
TRBJ2-2	.	15	TRBV7-6	.	CASSDFLGATGELFF	TGTGCCAGCAGCGATTTTTTGGGGGCCACCGGGGAGCTGTTTTTT
TRBJ2-1	.	14	TRBV18	.	CASSPAGSYNEQFF	TGTGCCAGCTCACCAGCGGGCTCCTACAATGAGCAGTTCTTC
TRBJ2-1	.	16	TRBV19	.	CASSISPPQAYNEQFF	TGTGCCAGTAGTATATCCCCCCCGCAGGCCTACAATGAGCAGTTCTTC
TRBJ2-3	TRBD2	19	TRBV28	.	CASSLRLRLALLSTDTQYF	TGTGCCAGCAGCCTCCGCCTCCGACTAGCCCTTCTTAGCACAGATACGCAGTATTTT
TRBJ2-1	.	16	TRBV7-2	.	CASSLQGAVMNNEQFF	TGTGCCAGCAGTCTCCAAGGGGCGGTAATGAACAATGAGCAGTTCTTC
TRBJ2-1	.	13	TRBV7-3	.	CASSSGGHNEQFF	TGTGCCAGCAGCTCGGGCGGGCACAATGAGCAGTTCTTC
TRBJ1-5	.	13	TRBV19	once	CASSIWSNQPQHF	TGTGCCAGTAGTATCTGGAGCAATCAGCCCCAGCATTTT
TRBJ2-3	.	14	TRBV7-2	.	CASSLVRVSDTQYF	TGTGCCAGCAGCTTAGTCAGGGTCTCAGATACGCAGTATTTT
TRBJ1-2	.	14	TRBV11-2	.	CASSSLQGSYGYTF	TGTGCCAGCAGCTCCTTACAGGGAAGCTATGGCTACACCTTC
TRBJ2-7	.	14	TRBV15	.	CATSRDVGPYEQYF	TGTGCCACCAGCAGAGATGTAGGCCCCTACGAGCAGTACTTC
TRBJ1-5	TRBD1	15	TRBV7-2	.	CASSLRTGGDQPQHF	TGTGCCAGCAGCTTAAGGACAGGGGGCGATCAGCCCCAGCATTTT
TRBJ2-5	.	17	TRBV18	.	CASSPPAPGPNQETQYF	TGTGCCAGCTCACCCCCAGCGCCTGGTCCCAATCAAGAGACCCAGTACTTC
TRBJ2-5	.	12	TRBV5-1	.	CASSLAGETQYF	TGCGCCAGCAGCTTGGCGGGAGAGACCCAGTACTTC
TRBJ1-5	.	15	TRBV28	.	CASSIYRRGAEAQHF	TGTGCCAGCAGTATATACAGGAGGGGAGCTGAAGCCCAGCATTTT
TRBJ2-1	.	17	TRBV29-1	.	CSVSGPPGRSSYNEQFF	TGCAGCGTCTCTGGTCCCCCCGGGCGGAGCTCCTACAATGAGCAGTTCTTC
TRBJ2-7	TRBD2	17	TRBV18	.	CASSPLAGTSIDYEQYF	TGTGCCAGCTCACCGCTCGCGGGGACTAGCATAGACTACGAGCAGTACTTC
TRBJ1-5	.	15	TRBV23-1	.	CASRQGTGWDQPQHF	TGCGCCAGCAGACAGGGTACCGGGTGGGATCAGCCCCAGCATTTT
TRBJ2-1	.	13	TRBV5-1	.	CASSLGTYNEQFF	TGCGCCAGCAGCTTGGGTACCTACAATGAGCAGTTCTTC
TRBJ1-2	.	15	TRBV10-3	.	CAISEFPGTNYGYTF	TGTGCCATCAGTGAGTTTCCCGGGACGAACTATGGCTACACCTTC
TRBJ2-1	.	16	TRBV2	.	CASSESVTRVYNEQFF	TGTGCCAGCAGTGAATCGGTGACTAGGGTCTACAATGAGCAGTTCTTC
TRBJ2-3	.	14	TRBV7-9	.	CASSWALGQDTQYF	TGTGCCAGCAGCTGGGCCCTGGGGCAAGATACGCAGTATTTT
TRBJ2-2	.	12	TRBV5-6	.	CASSFTRGELFF	TGTGCCAGCAGCTTTACCAGGGGGGAGCTGTTTTTT
TRBJ2-1	.	14	TRBV18	.	CASSPANLYNEQFF	TGTGCCAGCTCACCAGCTAACCTCTACAATGAGCAGTTCTTC
TRBJ2-5	TRBD2	14	TRBV5-1	.	CASSSGTSGDHLYF	TGCGCCAGCAGTTCGGGGACTAGCGGAGATCATTTGTACTTC
TRBJ2-7	.	15	TRBV6-1	.	CASSEMLGRDYEQYF	TGTGCCAGCAGTGAGATGCTTGGCAGGGACTACGAGCAGTACTTC